This T cell receptor (beta chain) was observed in a study of blood T cells in healthy people across ages. The study's findings and limits: A strong correlation was seen between TCR beta diversity and naive T cell percentage. Not knowing donor CMV status may have confounded expanded clonotype changes.

The sample holds one count of this clonotype. The antigen is undetermined. Germline CDR1 is SGHRS and CDR2 is YFSETQ. This CDR3 has 16 amino acids. The second PCR ran 7 to 11 cycles with a sample-barcoded 5' primer and J-beta primers. Each CDR3 protein gets one entry after TCRdb re-called the 5' RACE reads with MiXCR. The sample lists about 1.1 million distinct CDR3 sequences; roughly two fifths were seen once. The receptor was derived from a man aged 18 to 29 in good health. The J gene is TRBJ2-5, the V gene TRBV5-1, with a weak D call TRBD2 (6 bases). The DNA end is more similar to TRBJ2-1, so the J call may be wrong. Sequences were obtained from blood. The CDR3 DNA follows: TGCGCCAGCAGCTTGGTAACTAGCCAGTACCAAGAGACCCAGTTCTTC. Protein sequence: CASSLVTSQYQETQFF.